This T cell receptor beta chain was sequenced during a study of cytomegalovirus exposure and HLA in healthy donors. For the study at large: Unique TCRs numbering some 80 million, obtained from HLA-typed donors, made up an early data release.

Germline loops: CDR1 SGHVS, CDR2 FQNEAQ. The CDR3 loop spans 12 amino acids. The V and J ends lost 5 bases and 2 bases respectively, with 7 bases between them. Note on this clone: Its antigen is not known.

Study-wide results and caveats: Testing in vitro showed a few CMV-associated chains specific for CMV antigens.

Primers for the PCR totalled 60 Vbeta and 13 Jbeta. Only in-frame clones appear in the TCRdb table, and some are missing; sequencing was by immunoSEQ multiplex PCR. Of fewer than 200,000 clones listed, roughly 70% are singletons. This sequence joins TRBV7-8 and TRBJ2-7, with D perhaps TRBD1 (6 bases). The sample consisted of PBMCs. The TCR originated in a man between 35 and 55 years old in good health and CMV-seropositive. The CDR3 region is CASSPGAYEQYF. In DNA form, the CDR3 reads TGTGCCAGCAGCCCAGGGGCCTACGAGCAGTACTTC. The whole variable domain, filled in from reference TRBV7-8 and TRBJ2-7, reads GAGVSQSPRYKVAKRGQDVALRCDPISGHVSLFWYQQALGQGPEFLTYFQNEAQLDKSGLPSDRFFAERPEGSVSTLKIQRTQQEDSAVYLCASSPGAYEQYFGPGTRLTVT.